What follows are 30 T cell receptor beta chains derived from one specimen sequenced in a study of cytomegalovirus exposure and HLA in healthy donors. Both 60 Vbeta primers and 13 Jbeta primers went into the PCR. Libraries were prepared by immunoSEQ multiplex PCR; TCRdb keeps only in-frame clonotypes and omits some of them. The sample holds fewer than 250,000 clones, 75% to 90% seen once. Material: PBMCs. These receptor sequences come from a boy aged 2 to 10 in good health and CMV-seronegative.

This chain's CDR3 is CASSGALETDTQYF. The CDR3 coding sequence is TGCGCCAGCAGCGGGGCTTTAGAAACAGATACGCAGTATTTT. The J gene is TRBJ2-3, the V gene TRBV5-1; D might be TRBD1 (5 bases). Germline V lookup: CDR1 SGHRS, CDR2 YFSETQ. Trimming took 4 bases from V and 3 from J, leaving 12 bases between them. The CDR3 is made up of 14 amino acids. The full variable domain, rest sourced from reference TRBV5-1 and TRBJ2-3, is KAGVTQTPRYLIKTRGQQVTLSCSPISGHRSVSWYQQTPGQGLQFLFEYFSETQRNKGNFPGRFSGRQFSNSRSEMNVSTLELGDSALYLCASSGALETDTQYFGPGTRLTVL.

Only one count was recorded for this clone. CDR3 sequence (DNA): TGTGCCAGCAGCTTAGACACCGTTTCACCCTATGGCTACACCTTC. Its protein product is CASSLDTVSPYGYTF. The V call is TRBV7-2, the J call TRBJ1-2; D gene unclear. The CDR3 contains 15 residues. Germline V gene lookup returns CDR1 SGHTA and CDR2 FQGNSA. Trimming took off 1 base at V and 4 bases at J, with 13 bases between the two ends.

This clone was seen just once. The chain has TRBV5-1 and TRBJ1-2; perhaps TRBD1 as D (5 bases). Trimming removed 0 bases at V and 10 bases at J, with 16 bases between. The CDR3 sequence is 14 residues long. Germline V gene data show CDR1 as SGHRS and CDR2 as YFSETQ. CDR3 bases: TGCGCCAGCAGCTTGGCCGAAGGGGAAGGTGCCTACACCTTC. Its translation is CASSLAEGEGAYTF.

The chain uses TRBV7-8 and TRBJ2-4; D gene uncertain. Germline values: CDR1 SGHVS, CDR2 FQNEAQ. The length of the CDR3 is 16 residues. V was cut by 1 base and J by 5 bases, with 15 bases left in between. The CDR3 is CASSLVSSNPENIQYF. The CDR3 DNA reads TGTGCCAGCAGCTTAGTTAGCTCTAACCCCGAAAACATTCAGTACTTC.

As DNA, the CDR3 is TGTGCCAGTCTACCCGACGGGATCTGGTACGTCTACGAGCAGTACTTC. Its translation: CASLPDGIWYVYEQYF. The V call is TRBV19, the J call TRBJ2-7, with D tentatively TRBD2 (5 bases). The CDR3 totals 16 residues. V was clipped by 8 bases and J by 3 bases, with 23 bases between them. From germline, CDR1 is LNHDA and CDR2 SQIVND (reference sequence).

This rearrangement joins TRBV13 to TRBJ2-7, with TRBD1 matching 9 bases. The CDR3 has 15 amino acids. Losses at the gene ends were 5 bases for V and 4 bases for J; bases not matched to a gene: 9. The germline gives CDR1 PRHDT, CDR2 FYEKMQ (reference sequence). The CDR3 here is CASSPRTGVKYEQYF. The DNA for the CDR3 is TGTGCCAGCAGCCCAAGGACAGGGGTAAAATACGAGCAGTACTTC.

The J gene is TRBJ2-7, the V gene TRBV5-1; D not resolved. The germline V and J ends were trimmed by 6 bases and 0 bases, with 10 bases remaining between them. This CDR3 has 13 amino acids. The germline V gene has CDR1 SGHRS and CDR2 YFSETQ. CDR3 sequence (DNA): TGCGCCAGCAACGGGTTGTACTCCTACGAGCAGTACTTC. It is translated as CASNGLYSYEQYF.

Here the CDR3 reads CATTTTGSGGELFF. CDR3 nucleotides: TGTGCCACCACCACGACAGGGTCGGGCGGGGAGCTGTTTTTT. V is TRBV15 and J is TRBJ2-2; 7 positions agree with TRBD1. The junction had 9 bases not matched to a gene; V was cut back by 7 bases and J by 7 bases. From germline, CDR1 is LNHNV and CDR2 YYDKDF (reference sequence). The length of the CDR3 is 14 residues.

V usage is TRBV5-4 and J usage is TRBJ2-7; D may be TRBD2 (6 bases). CDR1 SGHNT and CDR2 YYREEE come from the germline V gene (reference sequence). Trimming cost V 2 bases and J 5 bases, with 14 bases left between them. There are 14 residues in the CDR3. CDR3 region: CASSFDGTYDEQYF. CDR3 in DNA: TGTGCCAGCAGCTTTGACGGGACTTACGACGAGCAGTACTTC.

The chain employs TRBV5-1 and TRBJ1-4, with 10 bases lining up with TRBD1. The CDR3 spans 16 residues. Germline V gene sequence: CDR1 SGHRS, CDR2 YFSETQ. V was clipped by 4 bases and J by 7 bases; unmatched bases: 10. The CDR3 spells CASSVTGGTPGEKLFF. The DNA for the CDR3 is TGCGCCAGCAGCGTGACAGGGGGCACACCTGGTGAAAAACTGTTTTTT.

This rearrangement joins TRBV30 to TRBJ1-1, with 7 bases that match TRBD1. Germline CDR1 reads GTSNPN; CDR2 reads SVGIG (reference sequence). The CDR3 extends over 14 amino acids. V was clipped by 3 bases and J by 5 bases; unmatched bases: 9. In nucleotides, the CDR3 is TGTGCCTGGAGCGAAATGACAGGGTGGACTGAAGCTTTCTTT. This translates into CAWSEMTGWTEAFF.

This chain uses TRBV6-6 with TRBJ1-5; unclear D gene. The CDR3 contains 15 residues. CDR1 and CDR2 from the germline V gene are MNHNY and SVGAGI (reference sequence). Trimming stripped 2 bases from V and 2 bases from J, with 10 bases between. The CDR3 nucleotides read TGTGCCAGCAGTTACGGAGGTGTAGGCAATCAGCCCCAGCATTTT. Its translation is CASSYGGVGNQPQHF.

V gene TRBV5-5 combines with J gene TRBJ1-1; tentatively, D is TRBD1 (6 bases). Between the trimmed V and J ends, which lost 5 bases and 0 bases, there was a span of 23 bases. CDR1 SGHKS and CDR2 YYEKEE come from the germline V gene (reference sequence). The CDR3 is made up of 18 amino acids. This CDR3 is CASSTKQGGMAVNTEAFF. CDR3 sequence (DNA): TGTGCCAGCAGTACAAAACAGGGTGGAATGGCGGTGAACACTGAAGCTTTCTTT.

V usage is TRBV4-1 and J usage is TRBJ2-1; D might be TRBD1 (6 bases). This CDR3 is 17 amino acids long. Germline V gene data show CDR1 as MGHRA and CDR2 as YSYEKL. Trimming cost V 4 bases and J 1 base, with 17 bases left between them. CDR3 sequence reads: CASSPRRQVLSYNEQFF. DNA for the CDR3: TGCGCCAGCAGCCCCAGGAGACAGGTCCTTTCCTACAATGAGCAGTTCTTC.

The chain combines TRBV19 with TRBJ2-7; no firm D call. The V gene lost 7 bases and the J gene lost 3 bases, with 7 bases spanning the gap. There are 11 residues in the CDR3. Germline values: CDR1 LNHDA, CDR2 SQIVND (reference sequence). CDR3 sequence reads: CASKAGYEQYF. The CDR3 nucleotides read TGTGCCAGTAAAGCAGGCTACGAGCAGTACTTC.

The chain has TRBV4-1 and TRBJ2-3; 10 bases line up with TRBD2. Germline CDR1 reads MGHRA; CDR2 reads YSYEKL. V shed 3 bases and J 1 base; nucleotides not matched to a gene: 4. CDR3 size: 16 residues. The CDR3 loop is CASSQTGTSGTDTQYF. CDR3 in DNA: TGCGCCAGCAGCCAGACCGGGACTAGCGGCACAGATACGCAGTATTTT.

This clone was found once. The chain has TRBV2 and TRBJ2-7, with TRBD2 matching 7 bases. V lost 0 bases to trimming and J lost 5 bases; unmatched junction nucleotides: 4. This CDR3 comprises 14 residues. The germline gives CDR1 SNHLY, CDR2 FYNNEI. The DNA for the CDR3 is TGTGCCAGCAGTGAAGCCGGGACTACTAACGAGCAGTACTTC. Its protein is CASSEAGTTNEQYF.

This chain uses TRBV6-6 with TRBJ2-1, with 7 bases lining up with TRBD2. Looked up from germline, CDR1 is MNHNY and CDR2 is SVGAGI (reference sequence). With V trimmed by 4 bases and J by 4 bases, 10 bases remained unmatched. This CDR3 has 16 residues. The CDR3 loop is CASSSALAEAYNEQFF. In DNA form, the CDR3 reads TGTGCCAGCAGTTCCGCCCTAGCGGAAGCGTACAATGAGCAGTTCTTC.

This clone was seen more than once but under ten times. This chain links TRBV5-4 with TRBJ2-2; 9 bases are shared with TRBD1. V shed 0 bases and J 8 bases; nucleotides not matched to a gene: 2. The CDR3 is 14 residues long. Germline V lookup: CDR1 SGHNT, CDR2 YYREEE (reference sequence). The CDR3 region is CASSLGDRDGELFF. As DNA, the CDR3 is TGTGCCAGCAGCTTGGGGGACAGGGATGGGGAGCTGTTTTTT.

The gene calls are TRBV6-5 and TRBJ2-7; a possible D gene is TRBD2 (6 bases). CDR1 is MNHEY, CDR2 SVGAGI, per germline. The CDR3 is 13 residues long. V dropped 8 bases and J dropped 3 bases, with 14 bases sitting between them. The CDR3: CASWGDFHYEQYF. The CDR3 DNA follows: TGTGCCAGCTGGGGGGACTTCCACTACGAGCAGTACTTC.

This chain uses TRBV10-3 with TRBJ2-5; 8 bases align to TRBD2. With V trimmed by 6 bases and J by 3 bases, 6 bases remained unmatched. This CDR3 is built from 14 residues. Germline assignment: CDR1 ENHRY and CDR2 SYGVKD. CDR3 bases: TGTGCCATCAGCTTCCACGGGGGGGAAGAGACCCAGTACTTC. This codes for CAISFHGGEETQYF.

This rearrangement joins TRBV5-8 to TRBJ2-3, with 9 bases lining up with TRBD1. Germline assignment: CDR1 SGHTS and CDR2 YDEGEE. This CDR3 comprises 17 residues. V shed 6 bases and J 2 bases; nucleotides not matched to a gene: 13. The CDR3 spells CASTLLTGGGPTDTQYF. DNA of the CDR3: TGTGCCAGCACCCTTTTAACAGGGGGCGGCCCCACAGATACGCAGTATTTT.

The chain links TRBV7-9 to TRBJ2-1; D is possibly TRBD1 (6 bases). This CDR3 has 11 residues. CDR1 is SEHNR, CDR2 FQNEAQ, per germline (reference sequence). V was cut by 5 bases and J by 9 bases, with 8 bases left in between. Here the CDR3 DNA reads TGTGCCAGCAGCCAGGGGAGTGAGCAGTTCTTC. Encoded protein: CASSQGSEQFF.

The V call is TRBV6-5, the J call TRBJ1-1; weak D call: TRBD1 (5 bases). V dropped 2 bases and J dropped 10 bases, with 11 bases sitting between them. The length of the CDR3 is 12 residues. CDR1 MNHEY and CDR2 SVGAGI come from the germline V gene. The CDR3 nucleotides read TGTGCCAGCAGTTACCAGGGATGCGTAGCTTTCTTT. Translating it yields CASSYQGCVAFF.

This sequence joins TRBV5-1 and TRBJ2-7; TRBD2 matches at 8 bases. J gave up 3 bases and V 0 bases, and 8 bases lay outside the gene matches. The CDR3 spans 16 residues. Looked up from germline, CDR1 is SGHRS and CDR2 is YFSETQ. CDR3 in DNA: TGCGCCAGCAGCTTGGGTGGCGCGGGAGGACACTACGAGCAGTACTTC. Translated, it gives CASSLGGAGGHYEQYF. The full variable domain, completed using reference TRBV5-1 and TRBJ2-7, is KAGVTQTPRYLIKTRGQQVTLSCSPISGHRSVSWYQQTPGQGLQFLFEYFSETQRNKGNFPGRFSGRQFSNSRSEMNVSTLELGDSALYLCASSLGGAGGHYEQYFGPGTRLTVT.

The chain joins TRBV5-1 to TRBJ2-1; D possibly corresponds to TRBD1 (9 bases). Germline CDR1 is SGHRS and CDR2 is YFSETQ. The CDR3 length is 18 residues. Trimming took 3 bases from V and 3 from J, leaving 22 bases between them. CDR3 nucleotide sequence: TGCGCCAGCAGCTCCGGGACAGGGTTCGCGGGAGGCTACAATGAGCAGTTCTTC. It is translated as CASSSGTGFAGGYNEQFF. The full variable domain, its missing parts supplied by reference TRBV5-1 and TRBJ2-1, is KAGVTQTPRYLIKTRGQQVTLSCSPISGHRSVSWYQQTPGQGLQFLFEYFSETQRNKGNFPGRFSGRQFSNSRSEMNVSTLELGDSALYLCASSSGTGFAGGYNEQFFGPGTRLTVL.

This clone was recorded a few times. This chain connects TRBV5-1 to TRBJ1-1; 12 bases line up with TRBD1. The CDR3 consists of 16 residues. Germline V gene sequence: CDR1 SGHRS, CDR2 YFSETQ. V shed 3 bases and J 1 base; nucleotides not matched to a gene: 4. The CDR3 coding sequence is TGCGCCAGCAGCTCCGGGACAGGGGGCGCGAACACTGAAGCTTTCTTT. It encodes CASSSGTGGANTEAFF.

The chain uses TRBV4-1 and TRBJ2-7, with a tentative D call TRBD2 (6 bases). Germline V gene data show CDR1 as MGHRA and CDR2 as YSYEKL. Trimming took off 1 base at V and 0 bases at J, with 22 bases between the two ends. The CDR3 consists of 19 residues. The CDR3 reads CASSQVITRRRAHSYEQYF. The CDR3 DNA reads TGCGCCAGCAGCCAAGTTATAACGCGTCGGAGGGCTCACTCCTACGAGCAGTACTTC.

The rearrangement joins TRBV7-9 to TRBJ2-2, with D perhaps TRBD2 (6 bases). V dropped 1 base and J dropped 7 bases, with 10 bases sitting between them. This CDR3 spans 14 amino acids. CDR1 is SEHNR, CDR2 FQNEAQ, per germline (reference sequence). The CDR3 DNA sequence: TGTGCCAGCAGCTTAGAAGTGCGGGGCGGGGAGCTGTTTTTT. It specifies CASSLEVRGGELFF.

CDR3 residues: CASSLVGVGNQPQHF. CDR3 bases: TGTGCCAGCAGCTTAGTAGGAGTTGGCAATCAGCCCCAGCATTTT. The gene calls are TRBV7-9 and TRBJ1-5; D is unclear. V was shortened by 1 base and J by 2 bases, with 9 bases between the two germline ends. This CDR3 comprises 15 residues. Per the germline V gene, CDR1 is SEHNR and CDR2 is FQNEAQ (reference sequence).